This is a list of T cell receptor beta chains from one sample in a study of long-term antiretroviral therapy in people with HIV. The repertoire was sequenced with immunoSEQ multiplex PCR; TCRdb's copy has only in-frame clones and lacks some. The repertoire holds around 20,000 clones, approximately 83% seen once, with approximately 9.3% in the top ten. The sequencing here drew on unsorted PBMCs, taken 0.5 years before starting antiretroviral therapy. These TCRs come from a man between 18 and 29 years old with HIV. Each CDR3 is given without its conserved first and last residue. Fields, in order: V gene, J gene, CDR3 protein.

V: TRBV5-1; J: TRBJ2-7; CDR3: ASSPGTGYNEQY
V: TRBV7-8; J: TRBJ2-2; CDR3: ASSRTQPGNTGELF
V: TRBV27; J: TRBJ1-1; CDR3: ASRWQGQDF
V: TRBV9; J: TRBJ2-7; CDR3: ASSVRVGPYEQY
V: TRBV6-1; J: TRBJ2-7; CDR3: ASSEFLVTYEQY
V: TRBV13; J: TRBJ2-7; CDR3: ASSSGPFSYEQY
V: TRBV27; J: TRBJ1-2; CDR3: ASSAGQYYGYT
V: TRBV6-5; J: TRBJ2-7; CDR3: ASSYATGVYEQY
V: TRBV12-5; J: TRBJ1-4; CDR3: ASGFTLNEKLF
V: TRBV5-1; J: TRBJ2-7; CDR3: ASSLAFGDSYEQY
V: TRBV5-1; J: TRBJ2-7; CDR3: ASSAAGLAGWEQY
V: TRBV27; J: TRBJ2-1; CDR3: ASSPEQVLNEQF
V: TRBV7-3; J: TRBJ2-2; CDR3: ASSFSRAHTGELF
V: TRBV10-3; J: TRBJ1-5; CDR3: AISPNNQPQH
V: TRBV28; J: TRBJ1-5; CDR3: ASRLSYYSNQPQH
V: TRBV27; J: TRBJ1-2; CDR3: ASRGQGAGYGYT